These T cell receptor beta chains were read from a single sample in a study of blood T cell repertoires in COVID-19. TCRdb's copy holds only in-frame clones and misses some; the assay was immunoSEQ multiplex PCR. The table records 250,000 to 350,000 clones, nearly 90% of them present only once. The sequenced sample consisted of PBMCs or T cells enriched from blood (not recorded which). The receptors here all came from a woman in her 30s who had recovered from COVID-19. Each CDR3 is given with its conserved first and last residue. Fields, in order: clone size, D gene, V gene, J gene, CDR3 protein, CDR3 DNA. A D gene is named only where the DNA matches it firmly. Clone size is stated in some rows and not others, as once, few, many or a class when expanded.

NA	NA	TRBV12-3/TRBV12-4	TRBJ1-2	CASLRSGGYTF	TGTGCCAGCCTAAGGTCGGGGGGCTACACCTTC
NA	NA	TRBV3-1/TRBV3-2	TRBJ1-1	CASSQLRGISRTEAFF	TGTGCCAGCAGCCAATTGCGGGGGATAAGTAGAACTGAAGCTTTCTTT
NA	NA	TRBV7-9	TRBJ2-7	CASSSISSYEQYF	TGTGCCAGCAGCTCCATTAGCTCCTACGAGCAGTACTTC
NA	TRBD1	TRBV5-4	TRBJ2-7	CASSLVGAGGRDEQYF	TGTGCCAGCAGCTTAGTCGGGGCAGGGGGAAGGGACGAGCAGTACTTC
NA	NA	TRBV30	TRBJ1-2	CAWSSRSGGYTF	TGTGCCTGGAGTTCCAGATCGGGGGGCTACACCTTC
NA	NA	TRBV1	TRBJ1-5	CTSSPTTPGQETLSNQPQHF	TGCACCAGCAGCCCTACGACCCCCGGACAAGAAACGTTGAGCAATCAGCCCCAGCATTTT
NA	TRBD2	TRBV4-1	TRBJ2-7	CASSQENRGGAYEQYF	TGCGCCAGCAGCCAAGAGAACCGCGGGGGGGCCTACGAGCAGTACTTC
NA	TRBD2	TRBV9	TRBJ2-1	CASNKSPGGGYNEQFF	TGTGCCAGCAACAAGTCTCCGGGGGGAGGATACAATGAGCAGTTCTTC
NA	NA	TRBV7-9	TRBJ1-3	CASSLGQGSNTIYF	TGTGCCAGCAGCTTAGGGCAGGGCTCAAACACCATATATTTT
NA	NA	TRBV11-3	TRBJ2-2	CASSLGDRGIGELFF	TGTGCCAGCAGCTTAGGTGATCGGGGGATCGGGGAGCTGTTTTTT
NA	NA	TRBV7-2	TRBJ1-5	CASSLEVHRVMDQPQHF	TGTGCCAGCAGCTTAGAAGTCCACAGGGTGATGGATCAGCCCCAGCATTTT
NA	NA	TRBV30	TRBJ2-7	CAWSVSPPYEQYF	TGTGCCTGGAGTGTAAGCCCCCCATACGAGCAGTACTTC
NA	TRBD1	TRBV3-1/TRBV3-2	TRBJ1-4	CASSDGTAYEKLFF	TGTGCCAGCAGCGATGGGACAGCTTATGAAAAACTGTTTTTT
NA	NA	TRBV4-3	TRBJ2-3	CASSQDLPGAFTDTQYF	TGCGCCAGCAGCCAAGATCTACCAGGGGCCTTCACAGATACGCAGTATTTT
few	TRBD1	TRBV5-8	TRBJ1-3	CASSLGDRDGNTIYF	TGTGCCAGCAGCTTGGGGGACAGGGATGGAAACACCATATATTTT
NA	TRBD1	TRBV6-5	TRBJ1-5	CASGQGTGKNQPQHF	TGTGCCAGCGGGCAAGGGACAGGGAAGAATCAGCCCCAGCATTTT